This T cell receptor (beta chain) was sequenced in a study of cytomegalovirus exposure and HLA in healthy donors. Study findings and constraints: Among TCR beta chains, those listed as cytomegalovirus-associated numbered 164.

Comments on this clone: The antigen remains unidentified.

V dropped 6 bases and J dropped 5; count of bases not matched to a gene: 8. CDR1 is LGHNA and CDR2 is YNFKEQ in the germline V gene. There are 15 residues in the CDR3. Vbeta (60) and Jbeta (13) primers were used in the PCR. Method: immunoSEQ multiplex PCR; TCRdb's copy keeps in-frame clones and lacks some. Of some 170,000 clones in the sample, roughly 79% were seen once. V usage is TRBV4-2 and J usage is TRBJ2-5; 11 nucleotides line up with TRBD2. The source of this sequence is a woman aged 18-29 years in good health and CMV-seropositive. Sequencing was performed on PBMCs. The CDR3: CASSVAGGRAETQYF. CDR3 DNA sequence: TGTGCCAGCAGTGTAGCGGGGGGGCGGGCGGAGACCCAGTACTTC.